These 16 T cell receptor beta chains came from one sample sequenced in a study of blood T cells in healthy people across ages. PCR was performed a second time for about 6 to 12 cycles using a sample-barcoded 5' primer and a J-beta primer mix. TCRdb independently ran MiXCR on the 5' RACE reads; one entry per CDR3 protein. The sample yields approximately 780,000 distinct CDR3 sequences, around a quarter seen once. In addition, the sample was reused for a study of T cells of mothers and their children.

The sample taken for sequencing was blood. The receptors come from a boy younger than 18 in good health.

This clonotype was counted a few times. V gene TRBV15 combines with J gene TRBJ2-1, with 9 bases lining up with TRBD2. V dropped 1 base and J dropped 4; count of bases not matched to a gene: 5. This CDR3 contains 16 residues. Per germline, CDR1 LNHNV and CDR2 YYDKDF (reference sequence). The DNA of the CDR3 is TGTGCCACCAGCAGAGGGCCAGCGGGGGGTTACAATGAGCAGTTCTTC. This gives the protein CATSRGPAGGYNEQFF. Full variable domain (rest looked up from reference TRBV15 and TRBJ2-1): DAMVIQNPRYQVTQFGKPVTLSCSQTLNHNVMYWYQQKSSQAPKLLFHYYDKDFNNEADTPDNFQSRRPNTSFCFLDIRSPGLGDTAMYLCATSRGPAGGYNEQFFGPGTRLTVL.

The chain couples TRBV7-9 to TRBJ1-4; 7 nucleotides align to TRBD1. Germline V gene sequence: CDR1 SEHNR, CDR2 FQNEAQ (reference sequence). Germline trimming cut 7 bases from V and 4 bases from J; bases unmatched to any gene: 9. The CDR3 has 15 amino acids. This chain's CDR3 is CASTARGQINEKLFF. The CDR3 DNA reads as TGTGCCAGCACCGCACGGGGACAGATTAATGAAAAACTGTTTTTT. Variable domain in full (rest from reference TRBV7-9 and TRBJ1-4): DTGVSQNPRHKITKRGQNVTFRCDPISEHNRLYWYRQTLGQGPEFLTYFQNEAQLEKSRLLSDRFSAERPKGSFSTLEIQRTEQGDSAMYLCASTARGQINEKLFFGSGTQLSVL.

The chain recombines TRBV5-1 with TRBJ1-4; D uncertain. The CDR3 consists of 16 residues. CDR1 SGHRS and CDR2 YFSETQ come from the germline V gene. V lost 0 bases and J 7 bases, leaving 16 bases between the germline ends. In nucleotides, the CDR3 is TGCGCCAGCAGCTTGGAGTCAACTGCCCGGTGTGAAAAACTGTTTTTT. It is translated as CASSLESTARCEKLFF.

This clonotype was counted a few times. J is TRBJ2-7 and V is TRBV18; TRBD1 matches 10 bases. Germline CDR1 KGHSH, CDR2 LQKENI. The CDR3 length is 16 residues. After removal of 6 bases from V and 1 base from J, the junction contained 9 bases not matched to a gene. For the CDR3, the DNA is TGTGCCAGCTCCCCTTCGACAGGGGGCTGGTCCTACGAGCAGTACTTC. This encodes CASSPSTGGWSYEQYF. The variable domain in full, with the rest retrieved from reference TRBV18 and TRBJ2-7, is NAGVMQNPRHLVRRRGQEARLRCSPMKGHSHVYWYRQLPEEGLKFMVYLQKENIIDESGMPKERFSAEFPKEGPSILRIQQVVRGDSAAYFCASSPSTGGWSYEQYFGPGTRLTVT.

This clonotype was seen a handful of times. The genes are TRBV7-3 and TRBJ1-1, with D unresolved. Between the trimmed V and J ends, which lost 0 bases and 1 base, there was a span of 6 bases. Germline loops: CDR1 SGHTA, CDR2 FQGTGA. The CDR3 consists of 14 residues. The CDR3 DNA sequence: TGTGCCAGCAGCTTAACGGCCGCGAACACTGAAGCTTTCTTT. Its translation is CASSLTAANTEAFF. Filled out from reference TRBV7-3 and TRBJ1-1, the complete variable domain reads GAGVSQTPSNKVTEKGKYVELRCDPISGHTALYWYRQSLGQGPEFLIYFQGTGAADDSGLPNDRFFAVRPEGSVSTLKIQRTERGDSAVYLCASSLTAANTEAFFGQGTRLTVV.

This clonotype was detected once. V is TRBV10-3 and J is TRBJ1-2; D call uncertain. Germline V gene data show CDR1 as ENHRY and CDR2 as SYGVKD. Trimming removed 5 bases at V and 2 bases at J, with 6 bases between. The CDR3 is made up of 12 amino acids. CDR3 nucleotide sequence: TGTGCCATCAGTCGGGAGAACTATGGCTACACCTTC. It is translated as CAISRENYGYTF.

This clonotype came up many times. This chain uses TRBV18 with TRBJ1-2, with 9 bases aligning to TRBD1. Germline CDR1 KGHSH, CDR2 LQKENI. The CDR3 has 14 residues. V trimming: 8 bases; J trimming: 2 bases; junction bases outside the gene matches: 6. As DNA, the CDR3 is TGTGCCAGCAGCCCAGGGACAGGGAACTATGGCTACACCTTC. This codes for CASSPGTGNYGYTF. Together with reference TRBV18 and TRBJ1-2, the CDR3 gives the full variable domain: NAGVMQNPRHLVRRRGQEARLRCSPMKGHSHVYWYRQLPEEGLKFMVYLQKENIIDESGMPKERFSAEFPKEGPSILRIQQVVRGDSAAYFCASSPGTGNYGYTFGSGTRLTVV.

This clonotype was seen a few times. At one boundary the junction diverges from the germline segment, which might be a read error. The genes are TRBV3-1 and TRBJ2-1; D gene unclear. CDR1 and CDR2 from the germline V gene are LGHDT and YNNKEL (reference sequence). CDR3 size: 12 residues. CDR3 sequence (DNA): TGTGTCAGCAGCCAAGATCGAGGTGAGCAGTTCTTC. It yields the protein CVSSQDRGEQFF.

In its sample, this clonotype was seen a few times. The chain combines TRBV27 with TRBJ1-2; D not resolved. Trimming removed 6 bases at V and 4 bases at J, with 15 bases between. Germline CDR1 MNHEY, CDR2 SMNVEV (reference sequence). This CDR3 comprises 14 residues. For the CDR3, the DNA is TGTGCCAGCAGCCCCCTAGAAGGATCCTATGGCTACACCTTC. Protein: CASSPLEGSYGYTF.

The V gene is TRBV12-3 or TRBV12-4, the J gene TRBJ2-5; 8 positions match TRBD2. The J call is in doubt because the DNA end fits TRBJ2-1 better. The CDR3 is 12 residues long. CDR3 DNA sequence: TGTGCCATTAGGAGCGGGGGAAATGAGCAGTTCTTC. This sequence encodes CAIRSGGNEQFF.

This clonotype has more than one count but fewer than ten. The chain has TRBV3-1 and TRBJ2-1, with D maybe TRBD1 (6 bases). V dropped 0 bases and J dropped 12 bases, with 12 bases sitting between them. The CDR3 has 13 residues. From germline, CDR1 is LGHDT and CDR2 YNNKEL (reference sequence). The chain's CDR3 is CASSQEGGQGQFF. CDR3 DNA: TGTGCCAGCAGCCAAGAAGGGGGACAAGGGCAGTTCTTC.

The chain uses TRBV9 and TRBJ2-5, with 11 bases identical to TRBD2. The DNA end favors TRBJ2-1, so the J call may be wrong. The CDR3 sequence is 16 residues long. Germline CDR1 is SGDLS and CDR2 is YYNGEE. CDR3 region: CASSPRASGGYNEQFF. DNA for the CDR3: TGTGCCAGCAGCCCCCGGGCTAGCGGGGGGTACAATGAGCAGTTCTTC.

The rearrangement links TRBV12-3 or TRBV12-4 to TRBJ2-3, with D possibly being TRBD2 (6 bases). The CDR3 totals 17 residues. Trimming cost V 0 bases and J 0 bases, with 13 bases left between them. The CDR3 coding sequence is TGTGCCAGCAGTTTAGCCTGGGAGGCCTTGAGCACAGATACGCAGTATTTT. Its translation: CASSLAWEALSTDTQYF.

This clonotype has only a few counts. This chain links TRBV29-1 with TRBJ2-1; D might be TRBD1 (5 bases). Germline CDR1 reads SQVTM; CDR2 reads ANQGSEA. This CDR3 spans 11 amino acids. The V end was cut by 7 bases, the J end by 5 bases, with 9 bases between. As DNA, the CDR3 is TGCAGCGGAGACAGCCACAATGAGCAGTTCTTC. It codes for CSGDSHNEQFF.

This clonotype appeared a few times. V usage is TRBV10-3 and J usage is TRBJ1-3; D gene uncertain. CDR1 ENHRY and CDR2 SYGVKD come from the germline V gene. Trimming removed 6 bases from V and 7 bases from J, with 13 bases in between. This CDR3 has 13 residues. CDR3 sequence: CAISPSLGNTIYF. The CDR3 DNA sequence: TGTGCCATCAGCCCCTCGCTTGGGAACACCATATATTTT.

This clonotype has just a few counts. The rearrangement links TRBV5-1 to TRBJ1-4; D is possibly TRBD1 (6 bases). V was clipped by 6 bases and J by 7 bases, with 16 bases between them. The CDR3 extends over 14 amino acids. Germline V gene sequence: CDR1 SGHRS, CDR2 YFSETQ. In nucleotides, the CDR3 is TGCGCCAGCAAGTCGGGGGCCAGTACTGAAAAACTGTTTTTT. Protein product: CASKSGASTEKLFF.